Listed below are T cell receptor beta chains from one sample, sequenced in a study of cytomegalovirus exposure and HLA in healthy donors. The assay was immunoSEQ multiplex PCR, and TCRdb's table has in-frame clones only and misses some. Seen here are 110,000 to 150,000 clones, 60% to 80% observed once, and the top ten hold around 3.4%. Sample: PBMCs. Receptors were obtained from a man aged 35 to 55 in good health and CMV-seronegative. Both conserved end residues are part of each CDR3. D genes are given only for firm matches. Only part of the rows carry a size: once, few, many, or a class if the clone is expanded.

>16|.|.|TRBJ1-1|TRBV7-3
CASSIDRPRGETEAFF
TGTGCCAGCAGCATCGACCGACCGCGGGGTGAAACTGAAGCTTTCTTT
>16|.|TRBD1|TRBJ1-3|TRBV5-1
CASSLAGTGAGNTIYF
TGCGCCAGCAGCTTGGCCGGGACAGGGGCTGGAAACACCATATATTTT
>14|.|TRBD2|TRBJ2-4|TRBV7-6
CASSPSGGQNIQYF
TGTGCCAGCAGCCCGAGCGGGGGGCAGAACATTCAGTACTTC
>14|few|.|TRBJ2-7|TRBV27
CASSGLRDGHEQYF
TGTGCCAGCAGTGGCTTACGGGATGGTCACGAGCAGTACTTC
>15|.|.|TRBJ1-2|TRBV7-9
CSSSSPRETRYGYTF
TGTTCCAGCAGCTCGCCCCGAGAAACGAGATATGGCTACACCTTC
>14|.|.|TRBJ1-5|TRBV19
CASSREGIGQPQHF
TGTGCCAGTAGTCGGGAGGGGATTGGACAGCCCCAGCATTTT
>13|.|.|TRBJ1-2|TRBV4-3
CASSQDRGNGYTF
TGCGCCAGCAGCCAAGATCGGGGGAATGGCTACACCTTC
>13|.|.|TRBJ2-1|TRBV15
CATSRDRQAKQFF
TGTGCCACCAGCAGAGATCGACAGGCCAAGCAGTTCTTC
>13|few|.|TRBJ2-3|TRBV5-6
CASSLGSSDTQYF
TGTGCCAGCAGCTTGGGGAGCTCGGATACGCAGTATTTT
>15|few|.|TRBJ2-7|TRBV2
CASSELWQGNYEQYF
TGTGCCAGCAGTGAATTGTGGCAGGGTAACTACGAGCAGTACTTC
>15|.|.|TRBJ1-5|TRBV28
CASSFQGYYARPQHF
TGTGCCAGCAGTTTCCAGGGCTACTATGCACGGCCCCAGCATTTT
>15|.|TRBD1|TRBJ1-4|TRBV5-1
CASSSFGTENEKLFF
TGCGCCAGCAGTTCCTTCGGGACAGAGAATGAAAAACTGTTTTTT
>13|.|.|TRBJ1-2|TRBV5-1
CASSLDAGAGYTF
TGCGCCAGCAGCTTGGATGCGGGGGCGGGCTACACCTTC
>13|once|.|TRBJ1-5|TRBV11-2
CASSLDLGAPQHF
TGTGCCAGCAGCTTAGATCTGGGCGCGCCCCAGCATTTT
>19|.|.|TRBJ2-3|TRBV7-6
CASSLNGETGGPLPDTQYF
TGTGCCAGCAGCCTTAATGGGGAAACCGGGGGACCCCTCCCAGATACGCAGTATTTT
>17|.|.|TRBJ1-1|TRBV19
CASSIVGQGLGYTEAFF
TGTGCCAGTAGTATAGTAGGGCAGGGGCTCGGGTACACTGAAGCTTTCTTT
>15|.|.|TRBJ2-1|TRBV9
CASSVGPGDYNEQFF
TGTGCCAGCAGCGTAGGGCCAGGGGACTACAATGAGCAGTTCTTC
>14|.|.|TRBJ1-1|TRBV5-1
CASSDGPWETEAFF
TGCGCCAGCAGCGATGGACCCTGGGAGACTGAAGCTTTCTTT
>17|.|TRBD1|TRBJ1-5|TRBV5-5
CASSLAPRQGSGQPQHF
TGTGCCAGCAGCTTGGCCCCCAGACAGGGTTCCGGGCAGCCCCAGCATTTT
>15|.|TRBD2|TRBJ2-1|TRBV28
CASSLSLGGGNEQFF
TGTGCCAGCAGTTTATCTCTGGGGGGGGGTAATGAGCAGTTCTTC
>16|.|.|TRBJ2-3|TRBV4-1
CASSPVGGGPTDTQYF
TGCGCCAGCAGCCCAGTAGGGGGAGGGCCCACAGATACGCAGTATTTT
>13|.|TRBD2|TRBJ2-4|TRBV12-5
CASGLLAGGFQYF
TGTGCTAGTGGTTTACTAGCGGGGGGGTTTCAGTACTTC
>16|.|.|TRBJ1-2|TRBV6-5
CASSYSVQPGQYGYTF
TGTGCCAGCAGTTACTCGGTCCAGCCAGGGCAGTATGGCTACACCTTC
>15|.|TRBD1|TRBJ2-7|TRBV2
CASRGGQGPEGEQYF
TGTGCCAGCAGGGGGGGACAGGGGCCCGAGGGGGAGCAGTACTTC
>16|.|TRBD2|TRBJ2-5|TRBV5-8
CASSPGLAGGQETQYF
TGTGCCAGCAGCCCGGGACTAGCGGGGGGCCAAGAGACCCAGTACTTC
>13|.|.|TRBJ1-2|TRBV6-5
CASSPGANYGYTF
TGTGCCAGCAGCCCCGGGGCTAACTATGGCTACACCTTC
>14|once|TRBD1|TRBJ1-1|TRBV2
CASMLGQGFTEAFF
TGTGCCAGCATGCTAGGACAGGGATTCACTGAAGCTTTCTTT
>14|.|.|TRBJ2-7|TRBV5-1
CASSLGRAANEQYF
TGCGCCAGCAGCTTGGGCAGGGCGGCGAACGAGCAGTACTTC
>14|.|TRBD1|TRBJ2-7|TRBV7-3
CASSLGRGPYEQYF
TGTGCCAGCAGCTTAGGCAGGGGGCCTTACGAGCAGTACTTC
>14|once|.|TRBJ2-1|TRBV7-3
CASSLMSGSDEQFF
TGTGCCAGCAGCTTAATGAGCGGAAGCGATGAGCAGTTCTTC
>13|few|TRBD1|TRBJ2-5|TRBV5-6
CASSWDRAETQYF
TGTGCCAGCAGCTGGGACAGGGCAGAGACCCAGTACTTC
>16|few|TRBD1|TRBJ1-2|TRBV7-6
CASSLVGDRDPDGYTF
TGTGCCAGCAGCTTAGTTGGGGACAGGGATCCGGATGGCTACACCTTC
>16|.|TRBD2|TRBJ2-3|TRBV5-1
CASSLAFSGGARTQYF
TGCGCCAGCAGCTTGGCCTTCAGCGGGGGGGCTAGAACGCAGTATTTT